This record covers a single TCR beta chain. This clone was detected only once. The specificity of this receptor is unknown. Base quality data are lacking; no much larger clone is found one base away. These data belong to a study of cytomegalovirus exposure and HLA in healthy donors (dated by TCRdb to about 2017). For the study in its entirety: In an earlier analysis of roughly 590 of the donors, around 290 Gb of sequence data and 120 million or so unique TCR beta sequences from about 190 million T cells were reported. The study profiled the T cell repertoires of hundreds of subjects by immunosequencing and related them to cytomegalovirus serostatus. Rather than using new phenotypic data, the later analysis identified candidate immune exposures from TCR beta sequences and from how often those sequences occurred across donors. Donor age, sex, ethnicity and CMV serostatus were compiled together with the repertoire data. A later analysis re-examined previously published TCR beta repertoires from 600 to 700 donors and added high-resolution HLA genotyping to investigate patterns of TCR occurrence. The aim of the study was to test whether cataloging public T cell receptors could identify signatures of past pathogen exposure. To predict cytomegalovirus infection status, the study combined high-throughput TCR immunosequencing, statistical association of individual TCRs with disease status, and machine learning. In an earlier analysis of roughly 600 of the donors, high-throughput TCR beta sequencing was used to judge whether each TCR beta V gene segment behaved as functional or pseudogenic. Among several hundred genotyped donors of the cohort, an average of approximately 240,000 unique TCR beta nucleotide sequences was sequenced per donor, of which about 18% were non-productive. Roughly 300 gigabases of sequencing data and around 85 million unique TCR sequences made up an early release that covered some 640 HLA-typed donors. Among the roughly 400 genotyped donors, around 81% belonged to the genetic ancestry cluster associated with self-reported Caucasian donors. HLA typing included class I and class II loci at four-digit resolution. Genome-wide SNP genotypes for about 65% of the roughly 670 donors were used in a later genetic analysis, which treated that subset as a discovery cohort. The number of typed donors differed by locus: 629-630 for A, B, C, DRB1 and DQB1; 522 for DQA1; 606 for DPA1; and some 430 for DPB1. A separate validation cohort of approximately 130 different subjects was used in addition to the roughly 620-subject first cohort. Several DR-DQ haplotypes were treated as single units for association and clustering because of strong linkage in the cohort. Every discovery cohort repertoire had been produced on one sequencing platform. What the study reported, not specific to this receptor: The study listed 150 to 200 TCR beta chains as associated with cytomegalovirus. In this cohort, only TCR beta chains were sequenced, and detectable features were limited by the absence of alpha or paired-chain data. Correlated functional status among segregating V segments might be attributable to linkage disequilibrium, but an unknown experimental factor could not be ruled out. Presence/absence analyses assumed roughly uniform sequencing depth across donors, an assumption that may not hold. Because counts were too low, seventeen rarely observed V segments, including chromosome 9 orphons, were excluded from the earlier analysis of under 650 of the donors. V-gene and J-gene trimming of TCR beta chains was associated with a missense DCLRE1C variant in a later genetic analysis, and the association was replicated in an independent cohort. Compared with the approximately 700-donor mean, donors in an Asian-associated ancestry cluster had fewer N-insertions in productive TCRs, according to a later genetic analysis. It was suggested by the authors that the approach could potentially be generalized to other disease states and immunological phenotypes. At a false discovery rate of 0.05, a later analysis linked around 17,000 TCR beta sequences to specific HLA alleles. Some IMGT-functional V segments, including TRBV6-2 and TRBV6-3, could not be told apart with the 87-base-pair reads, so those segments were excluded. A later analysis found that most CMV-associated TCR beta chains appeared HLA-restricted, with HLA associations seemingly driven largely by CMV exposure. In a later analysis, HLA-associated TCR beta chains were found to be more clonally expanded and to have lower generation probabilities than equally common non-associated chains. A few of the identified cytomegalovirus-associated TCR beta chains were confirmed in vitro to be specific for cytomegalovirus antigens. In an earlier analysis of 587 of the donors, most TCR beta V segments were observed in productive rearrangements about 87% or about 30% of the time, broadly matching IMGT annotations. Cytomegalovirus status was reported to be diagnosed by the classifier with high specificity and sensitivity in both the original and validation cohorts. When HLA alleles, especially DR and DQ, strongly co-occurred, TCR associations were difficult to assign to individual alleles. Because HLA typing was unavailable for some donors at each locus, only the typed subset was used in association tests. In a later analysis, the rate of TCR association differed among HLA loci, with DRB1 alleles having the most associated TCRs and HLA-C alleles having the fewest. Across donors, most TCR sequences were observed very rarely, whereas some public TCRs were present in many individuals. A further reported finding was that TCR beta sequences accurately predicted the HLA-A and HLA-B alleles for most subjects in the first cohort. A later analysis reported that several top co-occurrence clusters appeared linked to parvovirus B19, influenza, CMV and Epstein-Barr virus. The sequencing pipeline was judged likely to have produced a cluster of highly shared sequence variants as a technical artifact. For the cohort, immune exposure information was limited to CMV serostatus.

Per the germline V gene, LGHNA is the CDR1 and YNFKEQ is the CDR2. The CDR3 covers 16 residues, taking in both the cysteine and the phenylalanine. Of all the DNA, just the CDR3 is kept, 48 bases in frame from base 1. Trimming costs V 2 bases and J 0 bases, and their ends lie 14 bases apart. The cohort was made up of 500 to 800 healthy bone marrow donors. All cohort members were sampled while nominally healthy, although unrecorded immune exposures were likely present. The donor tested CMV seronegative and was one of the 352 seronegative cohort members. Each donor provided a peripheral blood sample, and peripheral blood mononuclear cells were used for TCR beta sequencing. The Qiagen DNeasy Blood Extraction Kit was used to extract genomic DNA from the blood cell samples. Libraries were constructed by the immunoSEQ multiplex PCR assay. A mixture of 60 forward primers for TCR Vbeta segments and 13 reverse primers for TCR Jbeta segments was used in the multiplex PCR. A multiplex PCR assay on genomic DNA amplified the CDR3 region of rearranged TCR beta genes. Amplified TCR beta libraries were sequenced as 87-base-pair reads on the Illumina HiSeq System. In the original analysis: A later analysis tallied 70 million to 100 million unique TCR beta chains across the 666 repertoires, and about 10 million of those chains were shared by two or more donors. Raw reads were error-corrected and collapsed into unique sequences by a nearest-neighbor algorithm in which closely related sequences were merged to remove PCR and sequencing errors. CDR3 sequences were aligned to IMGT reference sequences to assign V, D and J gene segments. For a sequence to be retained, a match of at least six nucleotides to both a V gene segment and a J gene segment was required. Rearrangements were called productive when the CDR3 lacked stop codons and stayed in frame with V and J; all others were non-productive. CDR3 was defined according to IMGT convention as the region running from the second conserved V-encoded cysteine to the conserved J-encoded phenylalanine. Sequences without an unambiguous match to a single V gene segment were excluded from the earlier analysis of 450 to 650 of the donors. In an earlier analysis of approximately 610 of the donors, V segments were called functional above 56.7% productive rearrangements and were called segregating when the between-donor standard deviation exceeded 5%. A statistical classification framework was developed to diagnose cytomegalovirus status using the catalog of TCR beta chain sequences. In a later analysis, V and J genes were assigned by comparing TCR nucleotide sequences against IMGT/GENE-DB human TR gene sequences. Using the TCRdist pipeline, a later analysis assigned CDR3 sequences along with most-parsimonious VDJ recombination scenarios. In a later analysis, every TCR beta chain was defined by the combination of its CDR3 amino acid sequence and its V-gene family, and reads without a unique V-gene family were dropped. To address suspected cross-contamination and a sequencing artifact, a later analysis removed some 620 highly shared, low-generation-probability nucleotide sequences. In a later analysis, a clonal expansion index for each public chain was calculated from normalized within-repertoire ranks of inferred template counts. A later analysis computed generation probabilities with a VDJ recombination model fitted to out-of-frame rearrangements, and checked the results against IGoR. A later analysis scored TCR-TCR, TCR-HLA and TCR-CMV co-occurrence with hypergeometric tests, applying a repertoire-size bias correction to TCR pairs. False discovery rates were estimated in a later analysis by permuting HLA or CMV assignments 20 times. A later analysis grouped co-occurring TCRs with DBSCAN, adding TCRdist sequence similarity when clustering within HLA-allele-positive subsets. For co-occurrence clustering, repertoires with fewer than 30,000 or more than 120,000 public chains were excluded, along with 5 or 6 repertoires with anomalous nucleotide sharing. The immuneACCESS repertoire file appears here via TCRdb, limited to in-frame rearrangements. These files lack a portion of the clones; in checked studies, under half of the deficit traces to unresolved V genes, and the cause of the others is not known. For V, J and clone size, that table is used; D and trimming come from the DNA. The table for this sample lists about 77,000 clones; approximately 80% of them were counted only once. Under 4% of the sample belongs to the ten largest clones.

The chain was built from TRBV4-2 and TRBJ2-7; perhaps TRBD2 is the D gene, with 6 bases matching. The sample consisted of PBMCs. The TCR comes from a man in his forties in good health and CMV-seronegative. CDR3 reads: CASSQFSGFSSYEQYF. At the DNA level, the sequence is TGTGCCAGCAGCCAATTCAGCGGGTTTAGCTCCTACGAGCAGTACTTC.